Reported below is one TCR beta chain. Repertoires were generated with immunoSEQ multiplex PCR, while TCRdb's copy carries only in-frame clones and drops some. The sample yields more than 70,000 clones, around 85% seen once. The data are from a study of OX40 agonist ivuxolimab in advanced cancers. This clonotype was sampled from an adult with an advanced solid tumor such as melanoma, head and neck, liver or kidney cancer. Sequencing was performed on CD4+ or CD8+ T cells sorted from blood, taken in a trial of the OX40 agonist ivuxolimab.

CDR3: CASSLLQGHNSPLHF. CDR3 in DNA: TGTGCCAGCAGCTTATTACAGGGCCACAATTCACCCCTCCACTTT. This sequence joins TRBV7-9 and TRBJ1-6; weak D call: TRBD1 (6 bases). The CDR3 is 15 amino acids. Trimming stripped 2 bases from V and 7 bases from J, with 12 bases between. Germline CDR1 and CDR2: SEHNR and FQNEAQ (reference sequence).